The 14 T cell receptor beta chains given below trace back to one sample, sequenced in a study of shared T cell receptors in the human thymus. Sequencing was performed with immunoSEQ multiplex PCR; in TCRdb, only in-frame clones are kept and a portion is missing. The sample lists roughly 550,000 clones; about four fifths were seen once. A further study also used this sample, focusing on human thymus T cells.

What was sequenced was thymocytes. The receptors were sampled from a boy less than two years old with a congenital heart defect.

V usage is TRBV4-1 and J usage is TRBJ2-1, with 8 bases fitting TRBD2. Germline-derived CDR1 and CDR2 are MGHRA and YSYEKL. With V trimmed by 1 base and J by 0 bases, 8 bases remained unmatched. The CDR3 loop spans 18 amino acids. Written as DNA, the CDR3 is TGCGCCAGCAGCCAAGGCCGGACTAGCTGGAGCTCCTACAATGAGCAGTTCTTC. This sequence encodes CASSQGRTSWSSYNEQFF.

This chain's CDR3 is CASSKEGSYEQFF. CDR3 in DNA: TGTGCCAGTAGTAAGGAGGGGAGCTATGAGCAGTTCTTC. J is TRBJ2-1 and V is TRBV19, with a weak D call TRBD2 (6 bases). Germline-derived CDR1 and CDR2 are LNHDA and SQIVND (reference sequence). Trimming pared 4 bases from V and 8 bases from J, leaving 12 bases between. This CDR3 contains 13 residues.

V gene TRBV29-1 combines with J gene TRBJ2-1; no definite D call. There are 13 residues in the CDR3. V was cut by 4 bases and J by 2 bases, with 9 bases left in between. CDR1 is SQVTM and CDR2 is ANQGSEA in the germline V gene. The CDR3 is CSVARPPYNEQFF. CDR3 coding DNA: TGCAGCGTTGCTAGACCCCCCTACAATGAGCAGTTCTTC.

The sample holds a few counts of this clone. The chain combines TRBV5-6 with TRBJ1-4, with D possibly being TRBD1 (6 bases). The CDR3 covers 15 residues. Germline V gene data show CDR1 as SGHDT and CDR2 as YYEEEE. The ends were cut back, 0 bases at V and 5 bases at J, with 11 bases in the middle. The CDR3 is CASSLGTGKNEKLFF. CDR3 DNA sequence: TGTGCCAGCAGCTTGGGCACAGGGAAGAATGAAAAACTGTTTTTT.

This chain's CDR3 is CASSEWVGDPNQPQHF. Here the CDR3 DNA reads TGTGCCAGCAGTGAATGGGTGGGAGACCCTAATCAGCCCCAGCATTTT. This chain links TRBV28 with TRBJ1-5, with D unclear. The V and J ends lost 5 bases and 4 bases respectively, with 18 bases between them. The CDR3 is 16 residues long. CDR1 MDHEN and CDR2 SYDVKM come from the germline V gene.

This clone was seen once. Other DNA sequences in this sample translate to the same CDR3. This rearrangement joins TRBV30 to TRBJ2-7; no firm D call. The CDR3 is 14 residues long. Per the germline V gene, CDR1 is GTSNPN and CDR2 is SVGIG (reference sequence). Trimming stripped 2 bases from V and 9 bases from J, with 20 bases between. In DNA, the CDR3 is TGTGCCTGGAGTCGCCCGAAAGACCTACGAGGGCAGTACTTC. Amino acid sequence: CAWSRPKDLRGQYF.

This clone was observed a handful of times. The chain uses TRBV9 and TRBJ2-3; D gene ambiguous. CDR1 and CDR2 from the germline V gene are SGDLS and YYNGEE. The CDR3 consists of 13 residues. V lost 3 bases and J 0 bases, leaving 5 bases between the germline ends. The CDR3 protein is CASSASSTDTQYF. In nucleotides, the CDR3 is TGTGCCAGCAGCGCTTCTAGCACAGATACGCAGTATTTT.

This clone was seen only a few times. The chain uses TRBV4-3 and TRBJ1-3, with 8 bases matching TRBD1. The ends lost 4 bases at V and 0 bases at J; junction bases unmatched: 5. Germline lookup yields CDR1 LGHNA and CDR2 YSLEER. This CDR3 comprises 16 residues. The CDR3 reads CASSPTGTGSGNTIYF. The DNA for the CDR3 is TGCGCCAGCAGCCCAACGGGGACAGGCTCTGGAAACACCATATATTTT.

The rearrangement uses TRBV7-2 and TRBJ2-3, with D perhaps TRBD2 (6 bases). Trimming stripped 1 base from V and 2 bases from J, with 16 bases between. This CDR3 has 17 amino acids. Germline CDR1 and CDR2: SGHTA and FQGNSA. The CDR3: CASSLGGTGAITDTQYF. CDR3 coding DNA: TGTGCCAGCAGCTTAGGGGGGACGGGAGCTATCACAGATACGCAGTATTTT. The whole variable domain, remainder taken from reference TRBV7-2 and TRBJ2-3, is GAGVSQSPSNKVTEKGKDVELRCDPISGHTALYWYRQSLGQGLEFLIYFQGNSAPDKSGLPSDRFSAERTGGSVSTLTIQRTQQEDSAVYLCASSLGGTGAITDTQYFGPGTRLTVL.

This sequence joins TRBV2 and TRBJ2-3; possible D gene TRBD2, 7 bases. The CDR3 has 14 residues. Trimming cost V 5 bases and J 6 bases, with 15 bases left between them. Germline V gene data show CDR1 as SNHLY and CDR2 as FYNNEI. The CDR3 here is CASSSAEGGDTQYF. The CDR3 bases are TGTGCCAGCAGTTCAGCGGAGGGGGGGGATACGCAGTATTTT.

V is TRBV11-2 and J is TRBJ2-7; 9 bases are a match to TRBD1. Germline V gene lookup returns CDR1 SGHAT and CDR2 FQNNGV. The CDR3 runs to 17 residues. The V and J ends lost 0 bases and 0 bases, in that order; junction bases with no gene match: 6. As DNA, the CDR3 is TGTGCCAGCAGCTTAGAGGGGGACAGGGATAGCTCCTACGAGCAGTACTTC. Protein product: CASSLEGDRDSSYEQYF.

CDR3 residues: CASSLRTSGSQETQYF. The CDR3, as DNA: TGTGCCAGCAGCTTGAGGACTAGCGGGAGTCAAGAGACCCAGTACTTC. The chain has TRBV5-6 and TRBJ2-5, with 13 nucleotides matching TRBD2. The CDR3 spans 16 residues. V lost 1 base to trimming and J lost 2 bases; unmatched junction nucleotides: 2. Per the germline V gene, CDR1 is SGHDT and CDR2 is YYEEEE. Based on the CDR3 plus reference TRBV5-6 and TRBJ2-5, the full variable domain is DAGVTQSPTHLIKTRGQQVTLRCSPKSGHDTVSWYQQALGQGPQFIFQYYEEEERQRGNFPDRFSGHQFPNYSSELNVNALLLGDSALYLCASSLRTSGSQETQYFGPGTRLLVL.

The CDR3 coding sequence is TGTGCCAGCAGCCAAAATCCACAGGGGGTGCTACCTACGGAGCAGTACTTC. It encodes CASSQNPQGVLPTEQYF. J is TRBJ2-7 and V is TRBV13, with 8 bases that match TRBD1. The CDR3 contains 17 residues. V was pared by 5 bases and J by 7 bases, with 19 bases of the junction left unmatched. CDR1 PRHDT and CDR2 FYEKMQ come from the germline V gene (reference sequence).

This clone came up a few times. The rearrangement uses TRBV4-3 and TRBJ1-3; D remains ambiguous. The germline V gene has CDR1 LGHNA and CDR2 YSLEER. The ends were cut back, 0 bases at V and 4 bases at J, with 13 bases in the middle. The CDR3 length is 16 residues. CDR3 nucleotide sequence: TGCGCCAGCAGCCAAGATCGGCGGGTCGGCGGAAACACCATATATTTT. This translates into CASSQDRRVGGNTIYF.